Each of the 26 T cell receptor beta chains below was sequenced from the same sample in a study of shared clonotypes between healthy human individuals. In the naive CD8 group, cells lacked CD45RO and were positively selected for CCR7, so terminally differentiated effector memory CD45RA+ cells were left out. Clones were read by immunoSEQ multiplex PCR, and TCRdb kept only the in-frame ones, dropping some. The data show some 630,000 clones, about 96% seen once. Material: naive CD8+ T cells sorted from blood. Receptors were obtained from a woman in her twenties or thirties in good health.

This clone was observed a single time. This specimen includes other DNA sequences encoding the same CDR3. V usage is TRBV30 and J usage is TRBJ2-2; 7 nucleotides agree with TRBD1. In germline, CDR1 is GTSNPN, CDR2 SVGIG (reference sequence). The CDR3 length is 14 residues. V lost 1 base, J lost 4 bases, and 3 bases stayed unmatched. DNA of the CDR3: TGTGCCTGGAGTGGGACAGGTTTCACCGGGGAGCTGTTTTTT. Protein sequence: CAWSGTGFTGELFF.

V usage is TRBV10-1 and J usage is TRBJ2-7, with 7 bases that match TRBD2. Germline V gene sequence: CDR1 WNHNN, CDR2 SYGVQD (reference sequence). The length of the CDR3 is 15 residues. V trimming: 6 bases; J trimming: 2 bases; junction bases outside the gene matches: 10. The CDR3 sequence is CASSPGRGRPYEQYF. DNA for the CDR3: TGCGCCAGCAGCCCTGGGAGGGGTCGGCCCTACGAGCAGTACTTC.

This CDR3 reads CASSGTSGILSGANVLTF. CDR3 DNA: TGTGCCAGCAGCGGGACTAGCGGAATTCTCTCTGGGGCCAACGTCCTGACTTTC. The chain has TRBV9 and TRBJ2-6, with 10 positions matching TRBD2. The CDR3 is 18 residues long. Germline CDR1 reads SGDLS; CDR2 reads YYNGEE. V shed 3 bases, J shed 0 bases, and the junction held 6 bases outside the gene matches.

V and J are TRBV27 and TRBJ2-7, with D possibly TRBD1 on 5 matching bases. Germline-derived CDR1 and CDR2 are MNHEY and SMNVEV (reference sequence). Trimming removed 10 bases from V and 3 bases from J, with 13 bases in between. This CDR3 contains 12 residues. CDR3 sequence reads: CATQGSGYEQYF. CDR3 nucleotides: TGTGCCACCCAGGGATCCGGCTACGAGCAGTACTTC.

The chain recombines TRBV5-1 with TRBJ2-1, with 9 bases fitting TRBD1. The CDR3 length is 16 residues. The trim removed 3 bases at V and 9 bases at J, leaving 13 bases unmatched. The germline CDR1 and CDR2 sequences are SGHRS and YFSETQ. The CDR3 region is CASSSAGTGTVGEQFF. CDR3 in DNA: TGCGCCAGCAGCTCCGCCGGGACAGGGACGGTCGGTGAGCAGTTCTTC.

This rearrangement joins TRBV4-1 to TRBJ2-7; D gene ambiguous. Deletions cut 0 bases from V and 0 bases from J, with 6 bases between. The CDR3 spans 14 residues. The germline V gene has CDR1 MGHRA and CDR2 YSYEKL. The CDR3 sequence is CASSQERSSYEQYF. The CDR3 nucleotides are TGCGCCAGCAGCCAAGAGCGCAGCTCCTACGAGCAGTACTTC.

This sequence joins TRBV28 and TRBJ2-7; D possibly matches TRBD1 or TRBD2 (5 bases each). V lost 6 bases and J lost 1, with 13 bases in between. CDR1 and CDR2 (germline): MDHEN, SYDVKM. This CDR3 has 14 residues. The CDR3 sequence: CASSPGTDSYEQYF. CDR3 in DNA: TGTGCCAGCAGCCCCGGGACCGATTCCTACGAGCAGTACTTC.

V gene TRBV5-6 combines with J gene TRBJ2-7; 12 bases agree with TRBD2. This CDR3 spans 16 amino acids. In germline, CDR1 is SGHDT, CDR2 YYEEEE. V shed 5 bases and J 5 bases; nucleotides not matched to a gene: 11. The CDR3 DNA follows: TGTGCCAGCAGGCCTACGACTAGCGGGAGCGAAGACGAGCAGTACTTC. It translates to CASRPTTSGSEDEQYF.

The chain employs TRBV5-1 and TRBJ1-1; TRBD1 is a possible D gene (6 bases). The CDR3 loop spans 14 amino acids. Germline CDR1 reads SGHRS; CDR2 reads YFSETQ. The V and J ends lost 4 bases and 2 bases respectively, with 12 bases between them. In DNA form, the CDR3 reads TGCGCCAGCAGCCTGCAGGGGACTAACACTGAAGCTTTCTTT. Translation gives CASSLQGTNTEAFF.

The chain combines TRBV7-9 with TRBJ2-7, with D tentatively TRBD1 (6 bases). Trimming pared 1 base from V and 2 bases from J, leaving 9 bases between. CDR1 is SEHNR, CDR2 FQNEAQ, per germline (reference sequence). CDR3 length equals 14 residues. DNA for the CDR3: TGTGCCAGCAGCTTAGGCAGGGGACCCTACGAGCAGTACTTC. Translating it yields CASSLGRGPYEQYF.

This clone showed up just once. J is TRBJ2-3 and V is TRBV9; D is tentatively TRBD1 or TRBD2 (5 bases each). V lost 7 bases to trimming and J lost 0 bases, with 9 bases between them. There are 13 residues in the CDR3. Per germline, CDR1 SGDLS and CDR2 YYNGEE. CDR3 residues: CASGTHSTDTQYF. CDR3 nucleotide sequence: TGTGCCAGCGGGACCCATAGCACAGATACGCAGTATTTT.

The CDR3 sequence: CASSEGRASGRLEQFF. In DNA form, the CDR3 reads TGTGCCAGCAGTGAGGGTCGGGCTAGCGGGAGACTTGAGCAGTTCTTC. The chain has TRBV2 and TRBJ2-1, with 10 positions matching TRBD2. V lost 3 bases, J lost 9 bases, and 11 bases stayed unmatched. There are 16 residues in the CDR3. In germline, CDR1 is SNHLY, CDR2 FYNNEI.

V and J are TRBV27 and TRBJ2-3; the D gene is possibly TRBD2 (6 bases). Germline V gene lookup returns CDR1 MNHEY and CDR2 SMNVEV (reference sequence). The CDR3 loop spans 16 amino acids. V was pared by 5 bases and J by 8 bases, with 23 bases between. CDR3 bases: TGTGCCAGCAGTACCCCCGGGACTCCCAACGGAGGTACGCAGTATTTT. It codes for CASSTPGTPNGGTQYF.

The chain recombines TRBV15 with TRBJ2-1; TRBD1 aligns across 11 bases. The CDR3 runs 17 residues. Germline V gene data show CDR1 as LNHNV and CDR2 as YYDKDF (reference sequence). Losses at the gene ends were 0 bases for V and 7 bases for J; bases not matched to a gene: 8. The CDR3 loop reads CATSRDKRDRGRNEQFF. DNA of the CDR3: TGTGCCACCAGCAGAGACAAAAGGGACAGGGGGAGGAATGAGCAGTTCTTC.

The V gene is TRBV5-1, the J gene TRBJ2-3; 11 bases agree with TRBD2. V lost 1 base to trimming and J lost 5 bases; unmatched junction nucleotides: 6. Per the germline V gene, CDR1 is SGHRS and CDR2 is YFSETQ. CDR3 length equals 16 residues. The DNA for the CDR3 is TGCGCCAGCAGCTTGCTACTAGCGGGAGTTGTAGATACGCAGTATTTT. Protein product: CASSLLLAGVVDTQYF.

The chain uses TRBV27 and TRBJ2-1, with D unresolved. Germline V gives CDR1 MNHEY, CDR2 SMNVEV (reference sequence). The length of the CDR3 is 12 residues. V lost 7 bases to trimming and J lost 10 bases, with 14 bases between them. CDR3 protein: CASISRNGEQFF. DNA for the CDR3: TGTGCCAGCATCAGCCGCAATGGGGAGCAGTTCTTC.

The rearrangement uses TRBV2 and TRBJ2-1; TRBD2 matches 10 bases. CDR3 size: 18 residues. Unmatched junction bases numbered 15, after V lost 3 bases and J lost 7 bases. Looked up from germline, CDR1 is SNHLY and CDR2 is FYNNEI. The CDR3 sequence is CASSDRSPSGRGLNEQFF. CDR3 in DNA: TGTGCCAGCAGTGACCGAAGCCCTAGCGGGAGAGGTCTTAATGAGCAGTTCTTC.

The chain couples TRBV7-9 to TRBJ2-4; TRBD2 is a possible D gene (5 bases). Germline V gene data show CDR1 as SEHNR and CDR2 as FQNEAQ (reference sequence). Trimming took 5 bases from V and 0 from J, leaving 11 bases between them. This CDR3 spans 15 amino acids. Written as DNA, the CDR3 is TGTGCCAGCAGCCACCCGGCGGGAGCCAAAAACATTCAGTACTTC. Its translation is CASSHPAGAKNIQYF.

This chain joins TRBV27 and TRBJ2-7; 10 nucleotides match TRBD1. CDR3 length equals 15 residues. Germline CDR1 MNHEY, CDR2 SMNVEV (reference sequence). V lost 5 bases and J lost 7; bases outside the gene matches: 11. In DNA form, the CDR3 reads TGTGCCAGCAGTCCGGACAGGGGGACTTTGCGGGAGCAGTACTTC. Its translation: CASSPDRGTLREQYF.

CDR3 in DNA: TGTGCCAGTAGTACCGGGGGTCGGCAGTTCTTC. This sequence encodes CASSTGGRQFF. The chain couples TRBV19 to TRBJ2-1; a possible D gene is TRBD2 (6 bases). The CDR3 has 11 amino acids. V lost 4 bases and J 12 bases, leaving 10 bases between the germline ends. The germline V gene has CDR1 LNHDA and CDR2 SQIVND (reference sequence).

The V gene is TRBV7-9, the J gene TRBJ2-3; TRBD2 aligns across 8 bases. V trimming: 5 bases; J trimming: 5 bases; junction bases outside the gene matches: 15. Per germline, CDR1 SEHNR and CDR2 FQNEAQ (reference sequence). The CDR3 is made up of 17 amino acids. The CDR3 DNA reads TGTGCCAGCAGCCCTCCCGGGGCCGGGAGGGCCGTAGATACGCAGTATTTT. Translated: CASSPPGAGRAVDTQYF.

The chain couples TRBV28 to TRBJ1-1, with D possibly TRBD1 on 6 matching bases. Trimming took off 4 bases at V and 3 bases at J, with 15 bases between the two ends. The CDR3 sequence is 15 residues long. CDR1 is MDHEN, CDR2 SYDVKM, per germline. Here the CDR3 DNA reads TGTGCCAGCAGTTCGACAGGCACCGCTCACACTGAAGCTTTCTTT. Protein: CASSSTGTAHTEAFF.

The chain recombines TRBV4-1 with TRBJ2-2, with D possibly called TRBD1 or TRBD2 (5 bases each). V was trimmed by 0 bases and J by 9 bases, leaving 20 bases between them. CDR3 length equals 17 residues. In germline, CDR1 is MGHRA, CDR2 YSYEKL. For the CDR3, the DNA is TGCGCCAGCAGCCAAGAGGGGGTTGGGGCAGGGAACCGGGAGCTGTTTTTT. It encodes CASSQEGVGAGNRELFF.

CDR3: CASSFLVGTARETDTQYF. The CDR3 DNA follows: TGTGCCAGCAGTTTTCTTGTCGGTACAGCCAGGGAAACAGATACGCAGTATTTT. V gene TRBV28 combines with J gene TRBJ2-3; D perhaps matches TRBD1 (5 bases). V shed 3 bases and J shed 3 bases, with 22 bases lying between them. The CDR3 totals 18 residues. CDR1 is MDHEN and CDR2 is SYDVKM in the germline V gene.

The chain uses TRBV5-4 and TRBJ1-1, with D possibly being TRBD1 (6 bases). CDR1 and CDR2 (germline): SGHNT, YYREEE (reference sequence). The CDR3 runs 13 residues. The V and J ends lost 4 bases and 7 bases respectively, with 14 bases between them. CDR3 amino acids: CASSQGTLGEAFF. The CDR3 DNA follows: TGTGCCAGCAGCCAGGGGACGTTGGGTGAAGCTTTCTTT.

This clone has only one observation. V and J are TRBV13 and TRBJ2-7; D is unclear. Germline values: CDR1 PRHDT, CDR2 FYEKMQ (reference sequence). The V end lost 4 bases, the J end lost 2 bases, and 15 bases lay between the germline ends. The CDR3 consists of 15 residues. In DNA form, the CDR3 reads TGTGCCAGCAGCTCGACACCCCTCTTTCCCTACGAGCAGTACTTC. Its translation is CASSSTPLFPYEQYF.